The 20 T cell receptor beta chains presented below share a single source sample, sequenced in a study of OX40 agonist ivuxolimab in advanced cancers. TCRdb keeps only in-frame clones here, not all; method: immunoSEQ multiplex PCR. This sample yields approximately 58,000 clones, of which 70% to 90% are seen a single time; over 2.5% belongs to the top ten. Specimen: CD4+ or CD8+ T cells sorted from blood, collected in a trial of the OX40 agonist ivuxolimab. These receptors were obtained from an adult with an advanced solid tumor such as melanoma, head and neck, liver or kidney cancer.

The chain couples TRBV21-1 to TRBJ2-3; the table's TRBD2 call for D was not verified on the DNA. TRBV21-1 is a pseudogene segment. This CDR3 has 19 residues. This CDR3 is CASSIPRPKRGMGTDTQYF. The CDR3 DNA sequence: TGTGCCAGCAGCATACCCAGACCTAAGCGGGGAATGGGTACAGATACGCAGTATTTT.

The chain links TRBV19 to TRBJ2-1; weak D call: TRBD2 (6 bases). Germline V gene lookup returns CDR1 LNHDA and CDR2 SQIVND (reference sequence). The V gene lost 3 bases and the J gene lost 2 bases, with 14 bases spanning the gap. The CDR3 is 16 residues long. CDR3 residues: CASSISAGFPYNEQFF. The CDR3, as DNA: TGTGCCAGTAGTATCTCTGCGGGATTTCCCTACAATGAGCAGTTCTTC. Variable domain in full (rest from reference TRBV19 and TRBJ2-1): DGGITQSPKYLFRKEGQNVTLSCEQNLNHDAMYWYRQDPGQGLRLIYYSQIVNDFQKGDIAEGYSVSREKKESFPLTVTSAQKNPTAFYLCASSISAGFPYNEQFFGPGTRLTVL.

The genes are TRBV10-2 and TRBJ2-7, with unresolved D. Per the germline V gene, CDR1 is WSHSY and CDR2 is SAAADI. Deletions cut 8 bases from V and 3 bases from J, with 11 bases between. CDR3 size: 12 residues. The CDR3 spells CASQPTGYEQYF. CDR3 DNA: TGCGCCAGCCAACCCACGGGCTACGAGCAGTACTTC.

J is TRBJ2-1 and V is TRBV19; 7 bases are a match to TRBD1. CDR1 LNHDA and CDR2 SQIVND come from the germline V gene (reference sequence). This CDR3 has 17 amino acids. Trimming took 4 bases from V and 4 from J; bases not matched to a gene: 13. In nucleotides, the CDR3 is TGTGCCAGTAGTAAGCCTCCGGGACAGCGTAGATACAATGAGCAGTTCTTC. It translates to CASSKPPGQRRYNEQFF.

The V and J genes are TRBV15 and TRBJ2-5; the D gene is possibly TRBD2 (5 bases). The CDR3 extends over 16 amino acids. Trimming took 0 bases from V and 6 from J, leaving 17 bases between them. Germline CDR1 LNHNV, CDR2 YYDKDF (reference sequence). CDR3 sequence reads: CATSRDATTFGKTQYF. Here the CDR3 DNA reads TGTGCCACCAGCAGAGATGCTACAACTTTCGGGAAGACCCAGTACTTC.

The rearrangement joins TRBV4-3 to TRBJ2-2; no clear D gene. Germline lookup yields CDR1 LGHNA and CDR2 YSLEER. The CDR3 consists of 16 residues. Trimming removed 0 bases from V and 5 bases from J, with 13 bases in between. The CDR3 loop reads CASSQDSAGRTGELFF. CDR3 DNA sequence: TGCGCCAGCAGCCAAGATTCGGCAGGTCGGACCGGGGAGCTGTTTTTT.

CDR3 region: CASSSTSGQETQYF. The CDR3, as DNA: TGTGCCAGCAGTTCCACTAGCGGCCAAGAGACCCAGTACTTC. The chain combines TRBV7-2 with TRBJ2-5; 8 bases are shared with TRBD2. CDR3 size: 14 residues. The V gene end was trimmed by 6 bases and the J gene end by 1 base; junction bases not matched to a gene: 4. Germline assignment: CDR1 SGHTA and CDR2 FQGNSA. Together with reference TRBV7-2 and TRBJ2-5, the CDR3 gives the full variable domain: GAGVSQSPSNKVTEKGKDVELRCDPISGHTALYWYRQSLGQGLEFLIYFQGNSAPDKSGLPSDRFSAERTGGSVSTLTIQRTQQEDSAVYLCASSSTSGQETQYFGPGTRLLVL.

The chain is built from TRBV19 and TRBJ1-4, with unresolved D. Between the trimmed V and J ends, which lost 7 bases and 0 bases, there was a span of 12 bases. The CDR3 has 15 amino acids. Germline V gene sequence: CDR1 LNHDA, CDR2 SQIVND (reference sequence). CDR3: CASTSHRATNEKLFF. The CDR3 bases are TGTGCCAGTACTAGCCACCGTGCAACTAATGAAAAACTGTTTTTT.

The CDR3 DNA reads as TGTGCCTGGAAGGCGGGTAGAAACAATGAGCAGTTCTTC. Encoded protein: CAWKAGRNNEQFF. V is TRBV30 and J is TRBJ2-1; a weak D match, TRBD2 (5 bases). The V end lost 4 bases, the J end lost 5 bases, and 12 bases lay between the germline ends. The CDR3 is made up of 13 amino acids. Germline CDR1 GTSNPN, CDR2 SVGIG (reference sequence).

This clone was recorded only once. This chain links TRBV7-9 with TRBJ1-1; D might be TRBD1 (6 bases). This CDR3 has 14 amino acids. Germline CDR1 reads SEHNR; CDR2 reads FQNEAQ (reference sequence). Trimming cost V 8 bases and J 2 bases, with 15 bases left between them. The CDR3 loop reads CASEGGTSNTEAFF. The CDR3 DNA sequence: TGTGCCAGCGAAGGGGGAACCTCTAACACTGAAGCTTTCTTT.

The chain employs TRBV15 and TRBJ2-1; D is uncertain. This CDR3 is 15 amino acids long. CDR1 is LNHNV, CDR2 YYDKDF, per germline (reference sequence). Deletions cut 1 base from V and 0 bases from J, with 7 bases between. The CDR3 is CATSRGRSSYNEQFF. CDR3 coding DNA: TGTGCCACCAGCAGAGGAAGGAGCTCCTACAATGAGCAGTTCTTC.

V is TRBV6-1 and J is TRBJ1-1; D may be TRBD1 (5 bases). This CDR3 region has 17 residues. Trimming shortened V by 3 bases and J by 1 base, and 18 bases separated the two germline ends. Per the germline V gene, CDR1 is MNHNS and CDR2 is SASEGT. The CDR3 loop is CASSEAGGGKANTEAFF. The CDR3 DNA is TGTGCCAGCAGTGAGGCGGGCGGGGGGAAGGCGAACACTGAAGCTTTCTTT.

The chain couples TRBV27 to TRBJ1-4; D gene uncertain. V lost 7 bases and J 8 bases, leaving 17 bases between the germline ends. The CDR3 runs 14 residues. CDR1 is MNHEY, CDR2 SMNVEV, per germline (reference sequence). The DNA of the CDR3 is TGTGCCAGCAAAAACAGCCCTAGGAACGAAAAACTGTTTTTT. Its translation: CASKNSPRNEKLFF.

This chain uses TRBV10-2 with TRBJ2-7; TRBD1 agrees at 11 bases. CDR1 and CDR2 from the germline V gene are WSHSY and SAAADI. The CDR3 sequence is 15 residues long. The V segment lost 6 bases and the J segment 4 bases; nucleotides outside the gene matches: 8. Here the CDR3 DNA reads TGCGCCAGCAGGATAGGGACAGGGGGATTGTACGAGCAGTACTTC. It yields the protein CASRIGTGGLYEQYF.

This chain joins TRBV6-5 and TRBJ2-7; TRBD1 might be the D (5 bases). Germline V lookup: CDR1 MNHEY, CDR2 SVGAGI. The CDR3 spans 14 residues. Deletions cut 4 bases from V and 2 bases from J, with 12 bases between. The CDR3 bases are TGTGCCAGCAGTTCGACAGAGTTCCCCTACGAGCAGTACTTC. It is translated as CASSSTEFPYEQYF.

This chain uses TRBV4-1 with TRBJ2-1; 11 bases fit TRBD2. The trim removed 5 bases at V and 4 bases at J, leaving 7 bases unmatched. The CDR3 length is 16 residues. The V gene's germline CDR1 is MGHRA and CDR2 YSYEKL. The CDR3 region is CASSFRLAGLYNEQFF. CDR3 bases: TGCGCCAGCAGCTTTAGACTAGCGGGGTTGTACAATGAGCAGTTCTTC.

The chain uses TRBV19 and TRBJ2-3; D perhaps matches TRBD1 (5 bases). The CDR3 loop spans 14 amino acids. Deletions cut 4 bases from V and 2 bases from J, with 10 bases between. The V gene's germline CDR1 is LNHDA and CDR2 SQIVND (reference sequence). CDR3 sequence: CASSRGVTTDTQYF. The CDR3 DNA follows: TGTGCCAGTAGTAGGGGCGTCACCACAGATACGCAGTATTTT.

Concerning this clone itself: Compared with germline, one end of the junction differs, possibly owing to a read error. The chain links TRBV29-1 to TRBJ1-2; D remains unclear. Germline-derived CDR1 and CDR2 are SQVTM and ANQGSEA. The CDR3 totals 10 residues. DNA of the CDR3: TGCAGCGTTCAAGACTATGGCTACACCTTC. As protein: CSVQDYGYTF.

The rearrangement links TRBV5-4 to TRBJ2-5; possibly TRBD1 or TRBD2 for D (5 bases each). Looked up from germline, CDR1 is SGHNT and CDR2 is YYREEE (reference sequence). CDR3 size: 15 residues. V was trimmed by 4 bases and J by 0 bases, leaving 13 bases between them. The CDR3 nucleotides read TGTGCCAGCAGCCCGGACTTGGGGGACCAAGAGACCCAGTACTTC. It yields the protein CASSPDLGDQETQYF.

A single count supports this clone. This sequence joins TRBV7-9 and TRBJ2-2, with D possibly TRBD1 on 6 matching bases. The germline V gene has CDR1 SEHNR and CDR2 FQNEAQ (reference sequence). The CDR3 totals 16 residues. Trimming left V 5 bases short and J 2 bases short, with 15 bases between. For the CDR3, the DNA is TGTGCCAGCAGCCCTAAAGGGACACGCAACACCGGGGAGCTGTTTTTT. Amino acids: CASSPKGTRNTGELFF.